This T cell receptor (beta chain) came from a study of T cells after posttransplantation cyclophosphamide. Findings of the study overall: Donor CD8+ memory clones often dominated recipient blood repertoires at later times. Recipient CMV seropositivity and CMV reactivation strongly tracked TRB clonality.

Germline V gene data show CDR1 as SEHNR and CDR2 as FQNEAQ (reference sequence). There are 18 residues in the CDR3. V was cut by 0 bases and J by 9 bases, with 24 bases left in between. Produced via immunoSEQ multiplex PCR; TCRdb's table is partial and in-frame only. The record shows more than 35,000 clones for this sample, with no singletons present. This clone was seen ten or more times. The antigen remains unidentified. The J gene is TRBJ2-1, the V gene TRBV7-9, with D possibly being TRBD1 (7 bases). Sequences were obtained from PBMCs. The source of this sequence is a man aged 45-65 years in good health, CMV-negative, and a related stem cell transplant donor. The CDR3 region is CASSLARTSYLQGGEQFF. The CDR3 DNA sequence: TGTGCCAGCAGCTTAGCTAGGACTTCCTACCTTCAGGGGGGTGAGCAGTTCTTC.